The T cell receptor beta chain under discussion was sequenced for a study of regulatory T cells in long-lasting Graves disease. Documented time point: newly diagnosed GD, antithyroid drugs for less than 3 months. PBMC RNA served as the TCR library source. In the case of this clonotype: Its target is unknown.

According to the study, TCR beta libraries were built with iRepertoire HTBI primers and CDR3-region Arm-PCR. TCRdb reanalysed the multiplex PCR reads using MiXCR and keeps one entry per CDR3 protein. The repertoire includes about 430,000 distinct CDR3 sequences, about 15% of them detected once, and over 7% sits in the top ten. Trimming removed 7 bases from V and 5 bases from J; junction bases left unmatched: 13. Germline V gene data show CDR1 as MNHEY and CDR2 as SMNVEV (reference sequence). The CDR3 loop spans 16 amino acids. Regarding the study as a whole: Persistent Graves' patients showed reduced TCR diversity versus newly diagnosed patients.

These sequences were also reported in another study, on T cells in Graves' hyperthyroidism and ophthalmopathy. Per that study: The TCR CDR3 first-round RT-PCR relied on the HTBI primer set.

This TCR was recovered from a woman between 35 and 50 years old with Graves disease. V is TRBV27 and J is TRBJ2-1, with 8 bases that match TRBD2. This specimen was peripheral blood mononuclear cells (PBMCs), taken at new diagnosis, from a patient treated with antithyroid drugs. The chain's CDR3 is CASTRVLAGLDNEQFF. CDR3 in DNA: TGTGCCAGCACCCGCGTCTTAGCGGGATTGGACAATGAGCAGTTCTTC.